The T cell receptor beta chain under discussion was sequenced for a study of CD8 T cells in ankylosing spondylitis. Construction of TCR beta libraries was performed using quantitative 5'-RACE with molecular barcodes. One entry per CDR3 protein, called by TCRdb with MiXCR from the 5' RACE reads. The sample has approximately 540,000 distinct CDR3 sequences; about 13% are singletons. The germline V gene has CDR1 SEHNR and CDR2 FQNEAQ (reference sequence). V lost 7 bases to trimming and J lost 8 bases; unmatched junction nucleotides: 6. CDR3 size: 13 residues. Points from the study as a whole: Made up of 7 to 9 highly homologous variants, a TCR beta motif appeared characteristic of ankylosing spondylitis blood. Researchers reportedly found disease-linked clones significantly enriched in matched ankylosing spondylitis synovial fluid.

This clonotype was detected many times. What it binds is not known. This receptor was taken from a male donor with ankylosing spondylitis. The chain carries TRBV7-9 and TRBJ1-2; 11 positions agree with TRBD1. The sample taken for sequencing was blood, either unsorted or a sorted T cell fraction (not recorded which). The CDR3 sequence is CASTRTGGEGYTF. Written as DNA, the CDR3 is TGTGCCAGCACCCGGACAGGGGGCGAAGGCTACACCTTC.